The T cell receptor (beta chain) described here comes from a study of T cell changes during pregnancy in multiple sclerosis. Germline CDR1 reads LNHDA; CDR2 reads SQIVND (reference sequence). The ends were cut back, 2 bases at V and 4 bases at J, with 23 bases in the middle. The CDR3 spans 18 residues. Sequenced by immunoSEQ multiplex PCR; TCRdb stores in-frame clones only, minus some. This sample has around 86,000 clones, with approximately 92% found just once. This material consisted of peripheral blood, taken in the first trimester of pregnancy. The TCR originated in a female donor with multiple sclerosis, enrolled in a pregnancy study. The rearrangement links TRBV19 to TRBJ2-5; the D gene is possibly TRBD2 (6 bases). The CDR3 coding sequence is TGTGCCAGTAGTATAACGGGGGTCTCGGGGGTATTGCGAGAGACCCAGTACTTC. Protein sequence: CASSITGVSGVLRETQYF. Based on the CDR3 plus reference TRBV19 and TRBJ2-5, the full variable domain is DGGITQSPKYLFRKEGQNVTLSCEQNLNHDAMYWYRQDPGQGLRLIYYSQIVNDFQKGDIAEGYSVSREKKESFPLTVTSAQKNPTAFYLCASSITGVSGVLRETQYFGPGTRLLVL.